Reported below is one T cell receptor beta chain. The data originate from a study of T cells after yellow fever vaccination. MiXCR was run by TCRdb on the 5' RACE reads, yielding one entry per CDR3 protein. The sample consists of about 160,000 distinct CDR3 sequences, about 7% of them appearing once. Looked up from germline, CDR1 is SGHAT and CDR2 is FQNNGV. This CDR3 comprises 19 residues. Trimming took 7 bases from V and 4 from J; bases not matched to a gene: 15. The V and J genes are TRBV11-2 and TRBJ2-1; 14 bases are shared with TRBD2. The receptor was isolated from a man aged 18 to 29 who received the YFV17D yellow fever vaccine. The sample in question was CD4+ T cells sorted from PBMCs, obtained 5 days after the first yellow fever vaccination. The DNA for the CDR3 is TGTGCCAGCAACCCCAGGGGGACTAGCGGGGGCCCCAAATACAATGAGCAGTTCTTC. Amino acid sequence: CASNPRGTSGGPKYNEQFF. The entire variable domain, with the rest obtained from reference TRBV11-2 and TRBJ2-1, is as follows: EAGVAQSPRYKIIEKRQSVAFWCNPISGHATLYWYQQILGQGPKLLIQFQNNGVVDDSQLPKDRFSAERLKGVDSTLKIQPAKLEDSAVYLCASNPRGTSGGPKYNEQFFGPGTRLTVL.